These 25 T cell receptor beta chains share one sample of origin, sequenced in a study of shared clonotypes between healthy human individuals. The data were produced by immunoSEQ multiplex PCR, yet TCRdb's version contains in-frame clones alone and is incomplete. The table has 450,000 to 550,000 clones, 79% seen once. Sequenced material: PBMCs. The receptors here all came from a woman aged 40-49 years in good health. Some clones in this sample may be carry-over from other donors' samples.

The rearrangement joins TRBV9 to TRBJ1-2; 7 bases align to TRBD1. This CDR3 is 15 amino acids long. The germline CDR1 and CDR2 sequences are SGDLS and YYNGEE. V trimming: 0 bases; J trimming: 7 bases; junction bases outside the gene matches: 9. The CDR3 sequence is CASSVEEGAPGGYTF. The CDR3 coding sequence is TGTGCCAGCAGCGTAGAAGAGGGGGCGCCGGGTGGCTACACCTTC.

The CDR3 DNA follows: TGTGCCAGCAGCTCGGGGAGGGTGGGCCAAGAGACCCAGTACTTC. This sequence encodes CASSSGRVGQETQYF. The chain has TRBV11-2 and TRBJ2-5; TRBD2 agrees at 7 bases. The germline gives CDR1 SGHAT, CDR2 FQNNGV. With 4 bases clipped from V and 1 base from J, the junction kept 6 bases outside the gene matches. This CDR3 comprises 15 residues. Variable domain in full (rest from reference TRBV11-2 and TRBJ2-5): EAGVAQSPRYKIIEKRQSVAFWCNPISGHATLYWYQQILGQGPKLLIQFQNNGVVDDSQLPKDRFSAERLKGVDSTLKIQPAKLEDSAVYLCASSSGRVGQETQYFGPGTRLLVL.

The chain joins TRBV10-3 to TRBJ2-1, with TRBD2 identical over 11 bases. The V gene end was trimmed by 10 bases and the J gene end by 8 bases; junction bases not matched to a gene: 4. Germline CDR1 is ENHRY and CDR2 is SYGVKD. The CDR3 length is 12 residues. CDR3 region: CATGLAGDEQFF. CDR3 nucleotides: TGTGCCACAGGACTAGCGGGTGATGAGCAGTTCTTC.

J is TRBJ1-5 and V is TRBV10-2; tentative D call: TRBD1 (5 bases). With 8 bases removed from V and 5 bases from J, the gap between germline ends came to 13 bases. The CDR3 has 13 residues. Germline CDR1 WSHSY, CDR2 SAAADI. CDR3 in amino acids: CASRDGAYQPQHF. In nucleotides, the CDR3 is TGCGCCAGCCGGGACGGGGCGTATCAGCCCCAGCATTTT.

This clone appeared a few times. This sequence joins TRBV29-1 and TRBJ1-1; TRBD1 aligns across 7 bases. V trimming: 3 bases; J trimming: 5 bases; junction bases outside the gene matches: 6. Germline V lookup: CDR1 SQVTM, CDR2 ANQGSEA. This CDR3 comprises 13 residues. DNA of the CDR3: TGCAGCGTTGAGAAGGGGGCAAGGACTGAAGCTTTCTTT. It translates to CSVEKGARTEAFF.

This sequence joins TRBV27 and TRBJ2-2; 9 bases fit TRBD1. The CDR3 is 17 amino acids. Germline values: CDR1 MNHEY, CDR2 SMNVEV (reference sequence). Trimming took 2 bases from V and 9 from J; bases not matched to a gene: 13. The CDR3 loop is CASSLGPGQGMSRELFF. Written as DNA, the CDR3 is TGTGCCAGCAGTTTAGGACCGGGACAGGGTATGTCCAGGGAGCTGTTTTTT.

The CDR3 region is CASSENEEQFF. The CDR3 DNA follows: TGCGCCAGCAGTGAAAATGAGGAGCAGTTCTTC. This rearrangement joins TRBV5-1 to TRBJ2-1; D is ambiguous. Per the germline V gene, CDR1 is SGHRS and CDR2 is YFSETQ. The CDR3 is 11 amino acids. V lost 5 bases, J lost 10 bases, and 10 bases lay in between. Together with reference TRBV5-1 and TRBJ2-1, the CDR3 gives the full variable domain: KAGVTQTPRYLIKTRGQQVTLSCSPISGHRSVSWYQQTPGQGLQFLFEYFSETQRNKGNFPGRFSGRQFSNSRSEMNVSTLELGDSALYLCASSENEEQFFGPGTRLTVL.

The V gene is TRBV6-6, the J gene TRBJ2-1; 7 nucleotides match TRBD2. The length of the CDR3 is 13 residues. V dropped 11 bases and J dropped 4; count of bases not matched to a gene: 8. Germline V gene lookup returns CDR1 MNHNY and CDR2 SVGAGI (reference sequence). In DNA, the CDR3 is TGTGCCCATCAGACTAGCCAATACAATGAGCAGTTCTTC. It codes for CAHQTSQYNEQFF.

This clone was seen only a few times. Here the CDR3 DNA reads TGTGCCACCAGCAGAGGGCCGAACACTGAAGCTTTCTTT. Translating gives CATSRGPNTEAFF. V and J are TRBV15 and TRBJ1-1, with D hard to call. The CDR3 covers 13 residues. With 1 base removed from V and 1 base from J, the gap between germline ends came to 4 bases. Germline CDR1 reads LNHNV; CDR2 reads YYDKDF (reference sequence).

V usage is TRBV11-2 and J usage is TRBJ2-4; a possible D gene is TRBD1 (5 bases). The CDR3 length is 14 residues. Trimming took off 5 bases at V and 0 bases at J, with 8 bases between the two ends. Looked up from germline, CDR1 is SGHAT and CDR2 is FQNNGV. In DNA form, the CDR3 reads TGTGCCAGCAGCCCAACAGGAGCCAAAAACATTCAGTACTTC. It translates to CASSPTGAKNIQYF.

The chain joins TRBV5-1 to TRBJ2-2; D unresolved. Trimming removed 0 bases at V and 6 bases at J, with 12 bases between. The CDR3 runs 15 residues. Germline V gene data show CDR1 as SGHRS and CDR2 as YFSETQ. The CDR3 loop is CASSLGGLMPGELFF. The CDR3 DNA sequence: TGCGCCAGCAGCTTGGGAGGTCTTATGCCCGGGGAGCTGTTTTTT.

V usage is TRBV19 and J usage is TRBJ2-7; 8 bases fit TRBD2. Trimming at V came to 7 bases and at J to 3 bases, leaving 8 bases not matched to a gene. Germline loops: CDR1 LNHDA, CDR2 SQIVND (reference sequence). The CDR3 has 14 amino acids. The CDR3 reads CASKRTSLRYEQYF. The CDR3 region has the DNA TGTGCCAGTAAACGGACTAGCCTACGCTACGAGCAGTACTTC. Looking up the rest from reference TRBV19 and TRBJ2-7 gives the full variable domain: DGGITQSPKYLFRKEGQNVTLSCEQNLNHDAMYWYRQDPGQGLRLIYYSQIVNDFQKGDIAEGYSVSREKKESFPLTVTSAQKNPTAFYLCASKRTSLRYEQYFGPGTRLTVT.

The table lists this clone with many counts. The gene calls are TRBV7-9 and TRBJ2-1, with 10 bases fitting TRBD2. J was trimmed by 0 bases and V by 0 bases; bases with no gene match: 8. Per germline, CDR1 SEHNR and CDR2 FQNEAQ (reference sequence). The CDR3 extends over 19 amino acids. The CDR3 nucleotides are TGTGCCAGCAGCTTAGCCCGTAGCGGGAGGACAAGCTCCTACAATGAGCAGTTCTTC. It yields the protein CASSLARSGRTSSYNEQFF.

The rearrangement uses TRBV6-1 and TRBJ2-2, with no clear D. CDR1 and CDR2 (germline): MNHNS, SASEGT. Trimming pared 3 bases from V and 5 bases from J, leaving 10 bases between. This CDR3 has 14 amino acids. The CDR3 sequence is CASSDIGITGELFF. The CDR3 region has the DNA TGTGCCAGCAGTGATATCGGTATAACCGGGGAGCTGTTTTTT.

V usage is TRBV10-3 and J usage is TRBJ1-1, with 7 positions matching TRBD1. With 5 bases clipped from V and 0 bases from J, the junction kept 6 bases outside the gene matches. This CDR3 has 15 residues. Per germline, CDR1 ENHRY and CDR2 SYGVKD. This CDR3 is CAISKMTGLNTEAFF. CDR3 nucleotides: TGTGCCATCAGTAAAATGACAGGGCTGAACACTGAAGCTTTCTTT.

The gene calls are TRBV14 and TRBJ1-5; TRBD1 is a possible D gene (5 bases). The V gene lost 4 bases and the J gene lost 1 base, with 5 bases spanning the gap. The CDR3 sequence is 13 residues long. Germline CDR1 reads SGHDN; CDR2 reads FVKESK. The CDR3 DNA is TGTGCCAGCAGCCGGGACAGCAATCAGCCCCAGCATTTT. This codes for CASSRDSNQPQHF.

The genes are TRBV5-6 and TRBJ1-2; D uncertain. Trimming stripped 3 bases from V and 7 bases from J, with 10 bases between. This CDR3 spans 12 amino acids. Looked up from germline, CDR1 is SGHDT and CDR2 is YYEEEE. CDR3 bases: TGTGCCAGCAGCTCCCTCCCCGGTGGCTACACCTTC. Encoded protein: CASSSLPGGYTF.

V usage is TRBV5-1 and J usage is TRBJ2-1, with D tentatively TRBD1 (6 bases). CDR1 is SGHRS, CDR2 YFSETQ, per germline. The CDR3 totals 15 residues. V was pared by 4 bases and J by 3 bases, with 14 bases between. CDR3: CASSREGGRYNEQFF. CDR3 nucleotide sequence: TGCGCCAGCAGCAGAGAAGGGGGTCGCTACAATGAGCAGTTCTTC.

The chain joins TRBV5-4 to TRBJ2-4; 7 positions agree with TRBD2. The CDR3 length is 15 residues. CDR1 and CDR2 from the germline V gene are SGHNT and YYREEE (reference sequence). V was pared by 3 bases and J by 9 bases, with 12 bases of the junction left unmatched. The CDR3 nucleotides are TGTGCCAGCAGCTCAGATGGGGGGGGATATAGCATTCAGTACTTC. The encoded protein is CASSSDGGGYSIQYF.

V gene TRBV10-3 combines with J gene TRBJ1-1, with 9 bases identical to TRBD1. The CDR3 length is 14 residues. Germline V gene data show CDR1 as ENHRY and CDR2 as SYGVKD. J was trimmed by 4 bases and V by 5 bases; bases with no gene match: 5. The DNA of the CDR3 is TGTGCCATCAGTTGGGACAGGGAGGCCACTGAAGCTTTCTTT. This gives the protein CAISWDREATEAFF.

The rearrangement uses TRBV19 and TRBJ2-3; tentatively, D is TRBD1 or TRBD2 (5 bases each). CDR1 and CDR2 from the germline V gene are LNHDA and SQIVND (reference sequence). The CDR3 covers 15 residues. V was cut by 5 bases and J by 7 bases, with 19 bases left in between. The CDR3 loop reads CASSPSVARGHTQYF. CDR3 sequence (DNA): TGTGCCAGTAGTCCCTCGGTAGCGAGGGGTCATACGCAGTATTTT.

In regard to this clone: A far larger clone is off by one base, so a read error is likely. This specimen includes other DNA sequences encoding the same CDR3. The CDR3 region has the DNA TGTGCCAGCAGGCTAGCGGGGACCTACGAGCAGTACTTC. It is translated as CASRLAGTYEQYF. This chain uses TRBV6-5 with TRBJ2-7, with 9 nucleotides matching TRBD2. CDR1 and CDR2 from the germline V gene are MNHEY and SVGAGI. The CDR3 is 13 residues long. The V gene end was trimmed by 6 bases and the J gene end by 2 bases; junction bases not matched to a gene: 2.

This clone was observed at least ten times. The J gene is TRBJ2-7, the V gene TRBV6-1; D might be TRBD1 (6 bases). The CDR3 runs 15 residues. Germline-derived CDR1 and CDR2 are MNHNS and SASEGT. Trimming took 3 bases from V and 2 from J, leaving 14 bases between them. CDR3 nucleotide sequence: TGTGCCAGCAGTGATAGGGGGTCCTCGGCCTACGAGCAGTACTTC. Its translation: CASSDRGSSAYEQYF.

The chain carries TRBV19 and TRBJ1-5; D is unclear. Trimming shortened V by 3 bases and J by 0 bases, and 9 bases separated the two germline ends. The CDR3 has 15 amino acids. Germline CDR1 is LNHDA and CDR2 is SQIVND (reference sequence). The CDR3, as DNA: TGTGCCAGTAGTATGTCGGGCGATAGCAATCAGCCCCAGCATTTT. Protein product: CASSMSGDSNQPQHF.

J is TRBJ2-7 and V is TRBV5-1; TRBD1 might be the D (5 bases). Trimming stripped 4 bases from V and 9 bases from J, with 17 bases between. The length of the CDR3 is 13 residues. Germline V CDR1 and CDR2: SGHRS, YFSETQ. The CDR3 here is CASSGANNLGQYF. The CDR3 coding sequence is TGCGCCAGCAGCGGGGCCAATAATTTGGGGCAGTACTTC.